Given below is one TCR beta chain in context. Its antigen is unidentified. These data originate in a study of T-cell reconstitution after alpha-beta-depleted transplantation in children. Study results and caveats: At day 60, the high TCRbeta diversity found in some patients originated from recipient T cells and thymic progenitors that had survived. T-cell counts and diversity at one year post-transplant came mainly from newly produced T cells. Several hundred expanded graft clones reportedly supplied alpha-beta T cells about two months after transplant.

This CDR3 is built from 15 residues. The V gene's germline CDR1 is SQVTM and CDR2 ANQGSEA. Unmatched junction bases numbered 9, after V lost 7 bases and J lost 0 bases. Unique molecular identifiers tagged the TCRbeta library. MiXCR was run by TCRdb on the PCR reads, yielding one entry per CDR3 protein. The profile covers some 460,000 distinct CDR3 sequences, with around 15% appearing a single time and 25% to 35% taken by the ten largest. This receptor was identified in a boy less than two years old who had a stem cell transplant for Wiskott-Aldrich syndrome, so the T cells may come from the graft donor. The chain carries TRBV29-1 and TRBJ2-1; 7 nucleotides line up with TRBD2. The sample in question was PBMCs, mostly from graft donor cells, obtained 360 days after TCRalphabeta/CD19-depleted stem cell transplant. The CDR3 here is CSARAPGGSYNEQFF. CDR3 DNA sequence: TGCAGCGCTCGCGCCCCGGGGGGCTCCTACAATGAGCAGTTCTTC.